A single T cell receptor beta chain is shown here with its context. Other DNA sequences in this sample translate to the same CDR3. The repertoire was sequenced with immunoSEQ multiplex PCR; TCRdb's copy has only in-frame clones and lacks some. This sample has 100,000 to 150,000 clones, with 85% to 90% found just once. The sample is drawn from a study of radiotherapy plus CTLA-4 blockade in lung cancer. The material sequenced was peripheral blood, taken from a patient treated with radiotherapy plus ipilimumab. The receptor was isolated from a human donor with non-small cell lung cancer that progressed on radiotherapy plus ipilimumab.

The CDR3: CASSYAKQNEAFF. In DNA form, the CDR3 reads TGTGCCAGCAGCTACGCCAAACAGAATGAAGCTTTCTTT. The rearrangement uses TRBV6-5 and TRBJ1-1; no definite D call. Germline values: CDR1 MNHEY, CDR2 SVGAGI. Trimming shortened V by 6 bases and J by 7 bases, and 15 bases separated the two germline ends. The CDR3 contains 13 residues.